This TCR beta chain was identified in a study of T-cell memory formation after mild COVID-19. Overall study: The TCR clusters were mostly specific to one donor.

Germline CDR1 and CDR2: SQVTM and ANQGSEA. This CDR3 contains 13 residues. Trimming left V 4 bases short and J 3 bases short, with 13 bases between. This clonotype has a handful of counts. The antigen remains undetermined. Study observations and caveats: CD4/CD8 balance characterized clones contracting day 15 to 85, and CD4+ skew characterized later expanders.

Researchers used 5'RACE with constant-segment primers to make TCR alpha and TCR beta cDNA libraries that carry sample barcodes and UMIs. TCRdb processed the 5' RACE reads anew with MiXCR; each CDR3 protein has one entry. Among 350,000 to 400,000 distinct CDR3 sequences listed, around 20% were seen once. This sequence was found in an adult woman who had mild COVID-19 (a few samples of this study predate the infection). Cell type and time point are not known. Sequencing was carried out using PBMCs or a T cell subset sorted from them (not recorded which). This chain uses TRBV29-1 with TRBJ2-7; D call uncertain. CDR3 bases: TGCAGCGTTGGGTCTCTAGGAAACTACGAGCAGTACTTC. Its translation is CSVGSLGNYEQYF.